The T cell receptor beta chain under discussion was sequenced for a study of T-cell reconstitution after alpha-beta-depleted transplantation in children. Study findings and constraints: Where alpha-beta T cells came from about two months after transplant was reportedly several hundred expanded graft clones. T-cell counts and diversity were attributed mostly to newly produced T cells one year after transplant. For some patients, TCRbeta diversity was high at day 60 because of recipient T cells and thymic progenitors that survived.

The TCRbeta library was prepared with unique molecular identifiers. TCRdb recomputed calls from the PCR reads with MiXCR, one row per CDR3 protein. The table shows around 130,000 distinct CDR3 sequences, with more than 9.5% occurring only once. As regards this clonotype: Its antigen is as yet unknown.

This specimen was PBMCs, mostly from graft donor cells, taken 180 days after TCRalphabeta/CD19-depleted stem cell transplant. The source is a girl less than two years old who had a stem cell transplant for combined immunodeficiency, so the T cells may come from the graft donor.

CDR3 sequence: CASSLIQGGSSYEQYF. The CDR3 nucleotides are TGTGCCAGCAGCCTTATTCAGGGCGGTTCTTCCTACGAGCAGTACTTC. J is TRBJ2-7 and V is TRBV7-2; a possible D gene is TRBD1 (5 bases). V lost 5 bases, J lost 1 base, and 18 bases lay in between. The germline V gene encodes CDR1 SGHTA and CDR2 FQGNSA. The CDR3 totals 16 residues.